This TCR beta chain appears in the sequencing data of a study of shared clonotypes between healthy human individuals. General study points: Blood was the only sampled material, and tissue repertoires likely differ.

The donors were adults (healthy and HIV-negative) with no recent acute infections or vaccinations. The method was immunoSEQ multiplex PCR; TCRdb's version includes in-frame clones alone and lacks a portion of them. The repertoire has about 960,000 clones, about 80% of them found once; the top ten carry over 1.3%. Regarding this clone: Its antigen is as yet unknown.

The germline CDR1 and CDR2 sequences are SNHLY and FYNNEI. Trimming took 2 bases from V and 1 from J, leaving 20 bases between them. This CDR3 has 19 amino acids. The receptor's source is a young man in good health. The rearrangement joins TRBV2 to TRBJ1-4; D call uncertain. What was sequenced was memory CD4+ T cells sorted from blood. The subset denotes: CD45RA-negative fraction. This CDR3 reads CASSEPTNFSSQTNEKLFF. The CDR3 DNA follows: TGTGCCAGCAGTGAACCAACAAATTTCTCCTCCCAAACTAATGAAAAACTGTTTTTT. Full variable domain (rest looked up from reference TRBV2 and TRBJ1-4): EPEVTQTPSHQVTQMGQEVILRCVPISNHLYFYWYRQILGQKVEFLVSFYNNEISEKSEIFDDQFSVERPDGSNFTLKIRSTKLEDSAMYFCASSEPTNFSSQTNEKLFFGSGTQLSVL.